This TCR beta chain comes out of a study of blood T cell repertoires in COVID-19. CDR1 and CDR2 from the germline V gene are LNHNV and YYDKDF (reference sequence). There are 16 residues in the CDR3. Trimming shortened V by 2 bases and J by 0 bases, and 11 bases separated the two germline ends. Clones were sequenced by immunoSEQ multiplex PCR, and TCRdb holds only the in-frame ones, with some missing. The sample has fewer than 200,000 clones, about nine tenths seen once. In terms of age and location, participants ranged from roughly 18 to 95 years and lived in about 25 US areas. Two consecutive negative NP/OP PCR tests, clearance, or resolved symptoms defined Cohort 3 recovery.

The sequencing sample was made of PBMCs or T cells enriched from blood (not recorded which). The clonotype comes from a woman between 18 and 29 years old who had recovered from COVID-19. The chain employs TRBV15 and TRBJ1-3; D gene ambiguous. The CDR3 DNA follows: TGTGCCACCAGCAGACTTCAACAGATCTCTGGAAACACCATATATTTT. This gives the protein CATSRLQQISGNTIYF.